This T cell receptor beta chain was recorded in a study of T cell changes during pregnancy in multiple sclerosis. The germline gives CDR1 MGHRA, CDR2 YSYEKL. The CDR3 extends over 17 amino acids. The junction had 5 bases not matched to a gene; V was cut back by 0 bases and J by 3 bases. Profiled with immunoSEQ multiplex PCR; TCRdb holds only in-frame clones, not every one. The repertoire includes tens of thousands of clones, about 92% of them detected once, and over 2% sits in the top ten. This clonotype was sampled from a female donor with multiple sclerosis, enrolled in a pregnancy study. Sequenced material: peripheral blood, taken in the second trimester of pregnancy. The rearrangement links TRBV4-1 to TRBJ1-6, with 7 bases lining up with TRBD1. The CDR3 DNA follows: TGCGCCAGCAGCCAAGATGAGGGGACAGTCTATAATTCACCCCTCCACTTT. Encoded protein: CASSQDEGTVYNSPLHF.